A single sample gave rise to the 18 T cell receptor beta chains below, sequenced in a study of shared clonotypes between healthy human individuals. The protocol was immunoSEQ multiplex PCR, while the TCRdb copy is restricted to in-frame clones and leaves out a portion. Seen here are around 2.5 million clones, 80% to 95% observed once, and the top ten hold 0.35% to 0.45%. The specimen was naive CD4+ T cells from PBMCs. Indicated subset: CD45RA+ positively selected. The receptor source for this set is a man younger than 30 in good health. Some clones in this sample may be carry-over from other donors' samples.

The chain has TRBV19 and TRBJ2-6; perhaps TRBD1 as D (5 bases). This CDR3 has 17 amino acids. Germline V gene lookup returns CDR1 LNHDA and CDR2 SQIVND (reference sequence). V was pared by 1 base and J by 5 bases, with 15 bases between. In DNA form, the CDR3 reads TGTGCCAGTAGTATAGTGCAGGCGGCAGGGAGGGCCAACGTCCTGACTTTC. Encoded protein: CASSIVQAAGRANVLTF. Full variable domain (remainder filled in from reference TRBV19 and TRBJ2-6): DGGITQSPKYLFRKEGQNVTLSCEQNLNHDAMYWYRQDPGQGLRLIYYSQIVNDFQKGDIAEGYSVSREKKESFPLTVTSAQKNPTAFYLCASSIVQAAGRANVLTFGAGSRLTVL.

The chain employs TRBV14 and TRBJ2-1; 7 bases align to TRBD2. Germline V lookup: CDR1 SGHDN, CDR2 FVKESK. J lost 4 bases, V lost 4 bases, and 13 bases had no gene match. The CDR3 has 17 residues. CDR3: CASSPLPGSGGYNEQFF. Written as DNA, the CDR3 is TGTGCCAGCAGCCCCCTCCCGGGGTCGGGGGGATACAATGAGCAGTTCTTC.

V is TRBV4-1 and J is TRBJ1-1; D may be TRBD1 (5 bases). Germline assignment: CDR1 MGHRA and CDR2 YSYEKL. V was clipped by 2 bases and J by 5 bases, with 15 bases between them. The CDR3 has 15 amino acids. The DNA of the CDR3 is TGCGCCAGCAGCCAAATTGTCTCGGGGGGTACTGAAGCTTTCTTT. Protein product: CASSQIVSGGTEAFF.

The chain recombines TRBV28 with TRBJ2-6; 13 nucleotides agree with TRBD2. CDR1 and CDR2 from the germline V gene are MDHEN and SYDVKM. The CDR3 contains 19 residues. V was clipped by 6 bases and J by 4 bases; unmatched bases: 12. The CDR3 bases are TGTGCCAGCAGACAGCTTAGACTAGCGGGAGGTACCGGGGCCAACGTCCTGACTTTC. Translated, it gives CASRQLRLAGGTGANVLTF.

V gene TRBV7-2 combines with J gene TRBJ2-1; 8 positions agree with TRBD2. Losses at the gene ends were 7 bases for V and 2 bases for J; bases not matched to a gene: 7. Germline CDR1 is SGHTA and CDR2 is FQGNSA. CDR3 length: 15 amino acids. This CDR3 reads CASTLGREAYNEQFF. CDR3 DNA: TGTGCCAGCACCCTAGGGCGGGAGGCCTACAATGAGCAGTTCTTC.

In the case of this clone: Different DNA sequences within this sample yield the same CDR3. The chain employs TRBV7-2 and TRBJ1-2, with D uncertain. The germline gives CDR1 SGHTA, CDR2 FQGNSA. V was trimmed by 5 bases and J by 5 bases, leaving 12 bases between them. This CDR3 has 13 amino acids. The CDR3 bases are TGTGCCAGCAGCCCTGGACGAGGGTATGGCTACACCTTC. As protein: CASSPGRGYGYTF.

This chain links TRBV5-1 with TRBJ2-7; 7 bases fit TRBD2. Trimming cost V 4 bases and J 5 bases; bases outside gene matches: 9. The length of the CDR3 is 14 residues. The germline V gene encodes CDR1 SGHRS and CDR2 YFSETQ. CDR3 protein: CASSPPGLGNEQYF. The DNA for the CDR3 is TGCGCCAGCAGCCCCCCCGGACTAGGGAACGAGCAGTACTTC.

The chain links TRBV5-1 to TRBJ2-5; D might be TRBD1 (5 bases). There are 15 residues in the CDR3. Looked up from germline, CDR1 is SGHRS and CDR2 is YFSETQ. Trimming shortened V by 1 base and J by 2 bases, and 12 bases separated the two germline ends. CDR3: CASSLSNPGQETQYF. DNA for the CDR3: TGCGCCAGCAGCTTGTCTAACCCAGGGCAAGAGACCCAGTACTTC.

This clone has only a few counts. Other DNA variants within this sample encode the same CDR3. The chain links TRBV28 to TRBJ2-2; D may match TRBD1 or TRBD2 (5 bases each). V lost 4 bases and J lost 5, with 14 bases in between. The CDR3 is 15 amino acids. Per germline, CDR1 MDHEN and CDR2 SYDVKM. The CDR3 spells CASSSGTLGTGELFF. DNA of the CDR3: TGTGCCAGCAGTTCCGGGACCCTGGGGACCGGGGAGCTGTTTTTT.

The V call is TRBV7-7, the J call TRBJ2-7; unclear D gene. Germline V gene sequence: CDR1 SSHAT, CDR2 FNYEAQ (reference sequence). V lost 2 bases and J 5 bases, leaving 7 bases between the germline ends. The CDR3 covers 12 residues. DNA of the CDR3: TGTGCCAGCAGCTTATTCGCCCACGAGCAGTACTTC. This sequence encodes CASSLFAHEQYF.

For the CDR3, the DNA is TGTGCCAGCTCACCACTCCAGATCGGGGAGACCCAGTACTTC. Protein: CASSPLQIGETQYF. V and J are TRBV18 and TRBJ2-5; D not certain. The CDR3 runs to 14 residues. Trimming removed 1 base at V and 5 bases at J, with 11 bases between. CDR1 is KGHSH, CDR2 LQKENI, per germline.

The CDR3 reads CASRQQGGPEAFF. The CDR3 coding sequence is TGTGCCAGCAGACAACAGGGGGGGCCTGAAGCTTTCTTT. V and J are TRBV6-6 and TRBJ1-1; 8 bases agree with TRBD1. Germline CDR1 MNHNY, CDR2 SVGAGI (reference sequence). The CDR3 has 13 amino acids. V shed 6 bases, J shed 6 bases, and the junction held 6 bases outside the gene matches.

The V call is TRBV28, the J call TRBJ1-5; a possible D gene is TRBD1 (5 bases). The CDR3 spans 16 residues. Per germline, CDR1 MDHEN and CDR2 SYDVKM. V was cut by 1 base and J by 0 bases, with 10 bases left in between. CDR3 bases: TGTGCCAGCAGTTTATCGCAGGGAGCTAGCAATCAGCCCCAGCATTTT. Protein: CASSLSQGASNQPQHF.

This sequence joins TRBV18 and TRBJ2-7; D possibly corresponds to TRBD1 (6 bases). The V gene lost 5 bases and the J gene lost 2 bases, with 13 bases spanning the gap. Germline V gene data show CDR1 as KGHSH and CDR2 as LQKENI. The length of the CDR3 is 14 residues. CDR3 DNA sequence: TGTGCCAGCTCAAACAACAGGGACCCCTACGAGCAGTACTTC. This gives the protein CASSNNRDPYEQYF.

Here the CDR3 DNA reads TGTGCCAGCAGTCTAGGGACTAGCGGGGAAACGCAGTATTTT. Translated, it gives CASSLGTSGETQYF. V is TRBV27 and J is TRBJ2-3, with 13 bases matching TRBD2. The CDR3 covers 14 residues. The J segment lost 9 bases and the V segment lost 5 bases, leaving 5 bases of the junction unmatched. CDR1 MNHEY and CDR2 SMNVEV come from the germline V gene (reference sequence).

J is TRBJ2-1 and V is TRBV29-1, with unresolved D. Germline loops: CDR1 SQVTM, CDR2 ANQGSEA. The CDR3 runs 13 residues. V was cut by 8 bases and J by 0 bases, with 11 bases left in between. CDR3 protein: CSTRVSSYNEQFF. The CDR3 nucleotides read TGCAGCACCAGAGTAAGCTCCTACAATGAGCAGTTCTTC.

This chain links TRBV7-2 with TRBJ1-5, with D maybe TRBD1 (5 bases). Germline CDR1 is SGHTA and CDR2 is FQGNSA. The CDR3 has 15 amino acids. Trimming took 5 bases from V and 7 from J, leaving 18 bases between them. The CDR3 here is CASSQASAGTQPQHF. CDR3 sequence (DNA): TGTGCCAGCAGCCAGGCATCGGCAGGGACGCAGCCCCAGCATTTT.

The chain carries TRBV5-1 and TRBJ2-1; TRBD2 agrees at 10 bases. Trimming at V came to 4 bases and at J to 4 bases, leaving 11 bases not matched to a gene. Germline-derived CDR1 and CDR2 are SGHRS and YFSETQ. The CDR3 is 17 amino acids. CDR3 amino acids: CASSQAGGPSGYNEQFF. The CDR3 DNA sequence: TGCGCCAGCAGCCAAGCGGGAGGGCCCTCTGGTTACAATGAGCAGTTCTTC.